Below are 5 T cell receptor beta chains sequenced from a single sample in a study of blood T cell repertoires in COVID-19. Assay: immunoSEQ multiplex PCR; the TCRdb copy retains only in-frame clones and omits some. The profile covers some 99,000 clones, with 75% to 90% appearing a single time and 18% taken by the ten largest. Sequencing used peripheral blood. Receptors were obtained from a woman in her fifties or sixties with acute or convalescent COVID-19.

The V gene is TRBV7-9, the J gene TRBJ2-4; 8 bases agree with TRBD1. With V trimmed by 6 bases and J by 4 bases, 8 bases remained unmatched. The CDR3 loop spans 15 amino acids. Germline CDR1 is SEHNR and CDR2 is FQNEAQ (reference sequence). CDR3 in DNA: TGTGCCAGCAGACCAGACCGGACAGGGAAAAACATTCAGTACTTC. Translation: CASRPDRTGKNIQYF.

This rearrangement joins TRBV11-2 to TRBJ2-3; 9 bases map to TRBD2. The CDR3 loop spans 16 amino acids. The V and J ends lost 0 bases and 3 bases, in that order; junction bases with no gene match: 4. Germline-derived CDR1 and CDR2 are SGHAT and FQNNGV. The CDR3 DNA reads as TGTGCCAGCAGCTTAGAGGTAGCGGGAGCAACAGATACGCAGTATTTT. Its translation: CASSLEVAGATDTQYF.

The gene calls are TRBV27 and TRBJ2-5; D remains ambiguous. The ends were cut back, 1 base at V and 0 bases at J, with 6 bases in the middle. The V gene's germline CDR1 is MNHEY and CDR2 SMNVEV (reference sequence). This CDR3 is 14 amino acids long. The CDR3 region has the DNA TGTGCCAGCAGTTTATGGCAGAACCAAGAGACCCAGTACTTC. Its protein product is CASSLWQNQETQYF.

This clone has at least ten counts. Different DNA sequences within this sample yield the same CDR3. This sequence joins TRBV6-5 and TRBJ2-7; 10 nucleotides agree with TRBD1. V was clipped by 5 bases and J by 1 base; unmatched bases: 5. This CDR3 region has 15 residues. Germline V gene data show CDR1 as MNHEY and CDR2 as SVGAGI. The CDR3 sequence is CASSRDRGPSYEQYF. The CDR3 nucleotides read TGTGCCAGCAGTAGGGACAGGGGCCCTTCCTACGAGCAGTACTTC.

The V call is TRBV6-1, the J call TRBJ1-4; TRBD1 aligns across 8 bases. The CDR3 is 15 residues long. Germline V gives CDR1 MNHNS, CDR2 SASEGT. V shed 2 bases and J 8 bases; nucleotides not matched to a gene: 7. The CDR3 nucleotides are TGTGCCAGCAGTGAAATCAACAGGGGGGACGAAAAACTGTTTTTT. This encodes CASSEINRGDEKLFF.